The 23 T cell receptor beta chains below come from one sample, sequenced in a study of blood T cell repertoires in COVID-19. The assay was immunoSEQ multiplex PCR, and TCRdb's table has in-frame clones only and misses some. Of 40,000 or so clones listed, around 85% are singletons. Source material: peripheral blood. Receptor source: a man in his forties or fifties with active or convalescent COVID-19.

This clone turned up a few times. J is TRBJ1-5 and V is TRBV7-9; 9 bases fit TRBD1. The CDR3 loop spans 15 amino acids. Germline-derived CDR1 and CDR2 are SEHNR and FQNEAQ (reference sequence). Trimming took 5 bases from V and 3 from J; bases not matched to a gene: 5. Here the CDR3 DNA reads TGTGCCAGCAGCGGCCGGACAGGGGTCAATCAGCCCCAGCATTTT. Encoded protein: CASSGRTGVNQPQHF.

The chain's CDR3 is CASSETPTGQGNTIYF. The CDR3 coding sequence is TGCGCCAGCAGTGAGACACCCACGGGACAGGGAAACACCATATATTTT. This chain links TRBV10-2 with TRBJ1-3; 7 bases match TRBD1. The CDR3 is made up of 16 amino acids. Germline loops: CDR1 WSHSY, CDR2 SAAADI. J gave up 4 bases and V 2 bases, and 8 bases lay outside the gene matches.

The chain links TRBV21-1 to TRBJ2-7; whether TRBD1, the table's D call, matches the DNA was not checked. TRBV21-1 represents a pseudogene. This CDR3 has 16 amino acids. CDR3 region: CASSRPSRARSYEQYF. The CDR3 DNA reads TGTGCCAGCAGCCGTCCCAGCAGGGCAAGGTCCTACGAGCAGTACTTC.

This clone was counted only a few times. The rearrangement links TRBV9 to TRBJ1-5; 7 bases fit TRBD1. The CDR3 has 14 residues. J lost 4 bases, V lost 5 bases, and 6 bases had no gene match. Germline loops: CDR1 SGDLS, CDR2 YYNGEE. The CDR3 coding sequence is TGTGCCAGCAGTCAGGGGGTTCGAAATCAGCCCCAGCATTTT. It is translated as CASSQGVRNQPQHF.

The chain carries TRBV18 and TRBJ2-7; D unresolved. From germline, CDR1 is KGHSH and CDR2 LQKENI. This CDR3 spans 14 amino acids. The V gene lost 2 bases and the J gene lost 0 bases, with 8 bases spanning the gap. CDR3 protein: CASSPGGGSYEQYF. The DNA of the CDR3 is TGTGCCAGCTCACCAGGCGGTGGCTCCTACGAGCAGTACTTC.

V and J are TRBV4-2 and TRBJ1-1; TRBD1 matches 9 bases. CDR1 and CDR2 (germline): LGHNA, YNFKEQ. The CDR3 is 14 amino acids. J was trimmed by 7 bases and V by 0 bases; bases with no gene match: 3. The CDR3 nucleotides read TGTGCCAGCAGCCAAGATCCGGGACAGGGTGAAGCTTTCTTT. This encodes CASSQDPGQGEAFF.

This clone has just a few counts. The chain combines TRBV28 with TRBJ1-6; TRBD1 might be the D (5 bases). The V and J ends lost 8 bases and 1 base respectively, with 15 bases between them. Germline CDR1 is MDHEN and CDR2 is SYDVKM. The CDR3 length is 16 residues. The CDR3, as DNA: TGTGCCAGCTGTCCTGCAGGGCGGTCCTATAATTCACCCCTCCACTTT. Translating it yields CASCPAGRSYNSPLHF.

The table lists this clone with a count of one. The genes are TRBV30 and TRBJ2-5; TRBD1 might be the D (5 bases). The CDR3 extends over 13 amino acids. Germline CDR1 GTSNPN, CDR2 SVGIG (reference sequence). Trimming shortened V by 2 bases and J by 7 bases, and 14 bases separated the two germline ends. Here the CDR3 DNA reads TGTGCCTGGAGTTATGCTCCCCAGGGGACCCAGTACTTC. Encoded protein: CAWSYAPQGTQYF.

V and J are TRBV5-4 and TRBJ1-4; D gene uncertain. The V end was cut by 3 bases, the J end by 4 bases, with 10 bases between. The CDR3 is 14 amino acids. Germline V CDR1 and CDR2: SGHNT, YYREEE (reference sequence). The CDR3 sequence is CASSSGLSNEKLFF. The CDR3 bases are TGTGCCAGCAGCTCTGGACTGAGTAATGAAAAACTGTTTTTT. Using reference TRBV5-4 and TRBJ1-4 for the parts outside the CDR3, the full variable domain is ETGVTQSPTHLIKTRGQQVTLRCSSQSGHNTVSWYQQALGQGPQFIFQYYREEENGRGNFPPRFSGLQFPNYSSELNVNALELDDSALYLCASSSGLSNEKLFFGSGTQLSVL.

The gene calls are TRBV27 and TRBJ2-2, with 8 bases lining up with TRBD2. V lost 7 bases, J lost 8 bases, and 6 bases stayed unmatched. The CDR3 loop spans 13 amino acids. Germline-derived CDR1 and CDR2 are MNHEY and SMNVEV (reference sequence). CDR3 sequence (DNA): TGTGCCAGCAAAATTAGCGGGATGGGGGAGCTGTTTTTT. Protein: CASKISGMGELFF.

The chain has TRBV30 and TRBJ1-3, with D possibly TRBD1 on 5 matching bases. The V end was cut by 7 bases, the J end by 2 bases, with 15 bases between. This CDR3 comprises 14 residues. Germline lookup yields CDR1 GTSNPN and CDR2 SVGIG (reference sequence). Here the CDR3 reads CALPQGGAGNTIYF. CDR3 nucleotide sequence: TGTGCCTTACCCCAGGGCGGCGCTGGAAACACCATATATTTT.

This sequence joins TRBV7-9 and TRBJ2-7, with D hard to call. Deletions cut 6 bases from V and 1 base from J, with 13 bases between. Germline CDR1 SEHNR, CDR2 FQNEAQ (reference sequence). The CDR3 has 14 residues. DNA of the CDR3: TGTGCCAGCAGTTATACCCAGTCATCCTACGAGCAGTACTTC. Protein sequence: CASSYTQSSYEQYF.

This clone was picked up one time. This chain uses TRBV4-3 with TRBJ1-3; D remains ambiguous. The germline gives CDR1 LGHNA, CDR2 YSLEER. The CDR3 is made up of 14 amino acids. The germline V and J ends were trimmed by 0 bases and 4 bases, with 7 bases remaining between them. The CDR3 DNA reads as TGCGCCAGCAGCCAAGAAACAGTGGGAAACACCATATATTTT. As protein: CASSQETVGNTIYF.

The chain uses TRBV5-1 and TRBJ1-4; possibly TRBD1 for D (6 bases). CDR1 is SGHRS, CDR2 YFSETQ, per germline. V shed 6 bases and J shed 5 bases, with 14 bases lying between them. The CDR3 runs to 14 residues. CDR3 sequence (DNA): TGCGCCAGCAATCCTACAGGGCAGAATGAAAAACTGTTTTTT. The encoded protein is CASNPTGQNEKLFF.

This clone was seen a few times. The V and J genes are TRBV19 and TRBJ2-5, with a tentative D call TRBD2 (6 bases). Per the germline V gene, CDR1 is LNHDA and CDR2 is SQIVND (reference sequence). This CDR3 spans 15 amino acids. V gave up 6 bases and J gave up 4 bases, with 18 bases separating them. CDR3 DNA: TGTGCCAGTAGCACGGGACTCCAAGGCGGAGAGACCCAGTACTTC. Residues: CASSTGLQGGETQYF.

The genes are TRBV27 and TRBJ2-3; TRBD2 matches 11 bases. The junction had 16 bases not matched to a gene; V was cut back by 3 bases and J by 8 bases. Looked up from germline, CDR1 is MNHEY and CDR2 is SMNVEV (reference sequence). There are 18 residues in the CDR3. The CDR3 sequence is CASSFWGKGTSGSGTQYF. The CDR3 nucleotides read TGTGCCAGCAGTTTTTGGGGTAAAGGGACTAGCGGTTCGGGTACGCAGTATTTT.

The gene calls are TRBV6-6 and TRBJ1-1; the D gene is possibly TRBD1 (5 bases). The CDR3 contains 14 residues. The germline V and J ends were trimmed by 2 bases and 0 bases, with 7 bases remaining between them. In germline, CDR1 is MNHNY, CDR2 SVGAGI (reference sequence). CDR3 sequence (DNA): TGTGCCAGCAGTTACCGGGGGGTGAACACTGAAGCTTTCTTT. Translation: CASSYRGVNTEAFF.

The CDR3 here is CAWTSGTEAFF. The CDR3 bases are TGTGCCTGGACCTCGGGCACTGAAGCTTTCTTT. This chain connects TRBV30 to TRBJ1-1; D is unresolved. V lost 4 bases, J lost 4 bases, and 7 bases lay in between. In germline, CDR1 is GTSNPN, CDR2 SVGIG (reference sequence). The CDR3 has 11 amino acids.

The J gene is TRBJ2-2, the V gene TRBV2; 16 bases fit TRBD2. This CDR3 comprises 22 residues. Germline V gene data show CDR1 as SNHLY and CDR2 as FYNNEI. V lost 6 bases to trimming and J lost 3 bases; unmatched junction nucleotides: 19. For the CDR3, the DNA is TGTGCCAGCAGACCATTGCCGGGACTAGCGGGAGGGCCTGTGCGGGACACCGGGGAGCTGTTTTTT. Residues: CASRPLPGLAGGPVRDTGELFF. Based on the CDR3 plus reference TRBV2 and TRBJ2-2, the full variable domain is EPEVTQTPSHQVTQMGQEVILRCVPISNHLYFYWYRQILGQKVEFLVSFYNNEISEKSEIFDDQFSVERPDGSNFTLKIRSTKLEDSAMYFCASRPLPGLAGGPVRDTGELFFGEGSRLTVL.

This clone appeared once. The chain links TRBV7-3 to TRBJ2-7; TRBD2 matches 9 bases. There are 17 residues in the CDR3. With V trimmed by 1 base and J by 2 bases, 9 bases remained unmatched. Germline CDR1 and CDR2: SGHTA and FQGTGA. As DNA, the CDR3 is TGTGCCAGCAGCTTAAGCCTAGCGGGAAGTACCGCCTACGAGCAGTACTTC. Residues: CASSLSLAGSTAYEQYF.

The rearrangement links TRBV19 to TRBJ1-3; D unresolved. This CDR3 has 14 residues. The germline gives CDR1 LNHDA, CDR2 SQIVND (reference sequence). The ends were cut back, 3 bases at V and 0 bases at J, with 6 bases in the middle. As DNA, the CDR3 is TGTGCCAGTAGTATCGAGAGCTCTGGAAACACCATATATTTT. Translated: CASSIESSGNTIYF.

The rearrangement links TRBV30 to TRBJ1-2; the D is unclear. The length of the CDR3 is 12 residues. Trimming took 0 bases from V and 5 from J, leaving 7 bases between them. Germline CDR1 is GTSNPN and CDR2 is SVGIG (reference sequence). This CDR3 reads CAWSVSWYGYTF. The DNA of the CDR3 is TGTGCCTGGAGTGTCAGTTGGTATGGCTACACCTTC.

The CDR3 protein is CASSLGGRGNSPLHF. CDR3 coding DNA: TGTGCCAGCAGTTTAGGAGGGAGAGGTAATTCACCCCTCCACTTT. The gene calls are TRBV27 and TRBJ1-6; unclear D gene. The germline CDR1 and CDR2 sequences are MNHEY and SMNVEV (reference sequence). The CDR3 spans 15 residues. V dropped 2 bases and J dropped 6 bases, with 11 bases sitting between them.